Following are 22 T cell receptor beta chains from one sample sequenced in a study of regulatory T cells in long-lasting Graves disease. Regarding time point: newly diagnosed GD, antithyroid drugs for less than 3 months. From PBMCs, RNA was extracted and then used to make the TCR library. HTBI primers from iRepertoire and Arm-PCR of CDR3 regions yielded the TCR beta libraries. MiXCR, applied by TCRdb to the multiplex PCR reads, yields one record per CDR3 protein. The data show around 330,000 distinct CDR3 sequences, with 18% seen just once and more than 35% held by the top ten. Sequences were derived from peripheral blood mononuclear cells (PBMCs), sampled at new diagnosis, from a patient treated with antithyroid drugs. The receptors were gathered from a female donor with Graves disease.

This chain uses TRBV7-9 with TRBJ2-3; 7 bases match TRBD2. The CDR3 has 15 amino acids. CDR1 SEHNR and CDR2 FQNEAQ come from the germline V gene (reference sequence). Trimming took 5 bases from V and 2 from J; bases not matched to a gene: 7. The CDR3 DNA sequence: TGTGCCAGCAGCCCCCGAGCGGGAAACACAGATACGCAGTATTTT. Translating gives CASSPRAGNTDTQYF.

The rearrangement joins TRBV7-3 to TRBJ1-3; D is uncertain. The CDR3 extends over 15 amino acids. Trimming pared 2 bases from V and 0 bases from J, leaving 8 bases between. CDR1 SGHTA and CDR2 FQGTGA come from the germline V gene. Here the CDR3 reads CASSLSGFSGNTIYF. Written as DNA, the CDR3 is TGTGCCAGCAGCTTATCGGGGTTCTCTGGAAACACCATATATTTT.

The CDR3 reads CASSSRDRLFYNSPLHF. The CDR3 coding sequence is TGTGCCAGCAGTTCACGGGACAGACTATTTTATAATTCACCCCTCCACTTT. The chain is built from TRBV28 and TRBJ1-6; 7 nucleotides align to TRBD1. Germline-derived CDR1 and CDR2 are MDHEN and SYDVKM. The CDR3 length is 17 residues. The ends lost 4 bases at V and 4 bases at J; junction bases unmatched: 10. The full variable domain, with the rest looked up from reference TRBV28 and TRBJ1-6, is DVKVTQSSRYLVKRTGEKVFLECVQDMDHENMFWYRQDPGLGLRLIYFSYDVKMKEKGDIPEGYSVSREKKERFSLILESASTNQTSMYLCASSSRDRLFYNSPLHFGNGTRLTVT.

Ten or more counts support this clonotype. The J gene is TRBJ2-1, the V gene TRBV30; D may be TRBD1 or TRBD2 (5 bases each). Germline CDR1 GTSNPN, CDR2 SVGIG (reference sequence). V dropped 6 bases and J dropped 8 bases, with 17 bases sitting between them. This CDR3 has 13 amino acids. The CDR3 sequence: CACPGTNVDEQFF. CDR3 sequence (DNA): TGTGCCTGTCCCGGGACCAATGTGGATGAGCAGTTCTTC.

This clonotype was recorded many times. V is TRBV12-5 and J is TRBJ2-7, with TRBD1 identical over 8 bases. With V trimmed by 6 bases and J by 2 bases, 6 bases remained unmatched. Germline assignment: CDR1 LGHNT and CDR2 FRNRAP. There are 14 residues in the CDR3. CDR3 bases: TGTGCTAGTGGCCCCGGGACAGGTACCTACGAGCAGTACTTC. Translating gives CASGPGTGTYEQYF.

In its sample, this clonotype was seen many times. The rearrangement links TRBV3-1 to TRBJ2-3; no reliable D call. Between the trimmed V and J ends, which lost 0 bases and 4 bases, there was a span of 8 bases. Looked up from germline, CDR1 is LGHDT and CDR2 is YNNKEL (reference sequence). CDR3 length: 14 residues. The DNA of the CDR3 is TGTGCCAGCAGCCAAGAGGCGTGGGCAGATACGCAGTATTTT. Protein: CASSQEAWADTQYF.

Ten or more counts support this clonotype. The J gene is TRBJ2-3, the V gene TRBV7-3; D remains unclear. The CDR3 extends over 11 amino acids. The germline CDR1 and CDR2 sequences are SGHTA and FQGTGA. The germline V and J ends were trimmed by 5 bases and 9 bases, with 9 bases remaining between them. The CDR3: CASSPRSTQYF. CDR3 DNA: TGTGCCAGCAGCCCTCGGAGCACGCAGTATTTT.

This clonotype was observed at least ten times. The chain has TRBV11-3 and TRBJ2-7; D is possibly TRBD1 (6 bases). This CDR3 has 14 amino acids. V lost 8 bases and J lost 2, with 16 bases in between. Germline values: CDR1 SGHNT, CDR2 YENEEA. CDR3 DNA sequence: TGTGCCAGCGCCGCGCACAGGGTCGCCTACGAGCAGTACTTC. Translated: CASAAHRVAYEQYF.

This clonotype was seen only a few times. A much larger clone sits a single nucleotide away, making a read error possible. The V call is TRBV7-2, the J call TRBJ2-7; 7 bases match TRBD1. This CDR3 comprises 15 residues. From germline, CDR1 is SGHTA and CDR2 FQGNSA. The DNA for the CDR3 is TGTGCCAGCTGCTTACAGGGGACAGCTTCCTACGAGCAGTACTTC. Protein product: CASCLQGTASYEQYF. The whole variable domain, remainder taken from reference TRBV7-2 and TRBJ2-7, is GAGVSQSPSNKVTEKGKDVELRCDPISGHTALYWYRQSLGQGLEFLIYFQGNSAPDKSGLPSDRFSAERTGGSVSTLTIQRTQQEDSAVYLCASCLQGTASYEQYFGPGTRLTVT.

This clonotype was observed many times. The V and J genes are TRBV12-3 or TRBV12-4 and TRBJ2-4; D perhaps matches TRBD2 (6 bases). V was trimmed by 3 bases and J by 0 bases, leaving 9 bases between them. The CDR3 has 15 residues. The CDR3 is CASSFAGLAKNIQYF. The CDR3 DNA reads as TGTGCCAGCAGTTTTGCGGGGTTAGCCAAAAACATTCAGTACTTC.

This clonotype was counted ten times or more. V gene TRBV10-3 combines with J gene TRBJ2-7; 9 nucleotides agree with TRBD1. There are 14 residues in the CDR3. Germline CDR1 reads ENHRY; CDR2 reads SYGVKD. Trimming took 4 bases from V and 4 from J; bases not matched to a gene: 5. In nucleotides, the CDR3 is TGTGCCATCAGTGGCGGGACAGGGTGGTACGAGCAGTACTTC. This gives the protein CAISGGTGWYEQYF.

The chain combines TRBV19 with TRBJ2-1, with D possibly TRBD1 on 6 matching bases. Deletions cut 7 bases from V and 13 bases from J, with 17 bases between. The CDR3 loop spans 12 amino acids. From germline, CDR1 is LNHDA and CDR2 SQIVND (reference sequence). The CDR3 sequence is CASNQGFGTQFF. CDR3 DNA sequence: TGTGCCAGTAATCAGGGGTTTGGGACCCAGTTCTTC.

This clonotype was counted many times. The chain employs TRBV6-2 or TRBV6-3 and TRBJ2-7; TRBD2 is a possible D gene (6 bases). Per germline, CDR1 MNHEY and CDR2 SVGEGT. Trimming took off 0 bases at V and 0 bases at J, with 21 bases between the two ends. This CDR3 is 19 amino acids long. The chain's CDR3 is CASSYSRRHASETSYEQYF. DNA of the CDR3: TGTGCCAGCAGTTACTCGAGACGTCACGCTAGCGAAACCTCCTACGAGCAGTACTTC.

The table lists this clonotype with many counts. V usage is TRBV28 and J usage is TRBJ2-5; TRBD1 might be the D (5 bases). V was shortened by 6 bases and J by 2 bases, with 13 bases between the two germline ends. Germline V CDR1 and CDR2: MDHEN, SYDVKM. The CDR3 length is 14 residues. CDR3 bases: TGTGCCAGCAGCCCGGAGACAGAACAAGAGACCCAGTACTTC. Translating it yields CASSPETEQETQYF.

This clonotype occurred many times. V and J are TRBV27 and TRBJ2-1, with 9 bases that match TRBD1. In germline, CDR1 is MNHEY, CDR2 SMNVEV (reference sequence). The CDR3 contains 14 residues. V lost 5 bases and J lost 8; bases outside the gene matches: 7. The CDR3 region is CASSPGQGVHEQFF. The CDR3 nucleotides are TGTGCCAGCAGTCCGGGACAGGGAGTCCATGAGCAGTTCTTC.

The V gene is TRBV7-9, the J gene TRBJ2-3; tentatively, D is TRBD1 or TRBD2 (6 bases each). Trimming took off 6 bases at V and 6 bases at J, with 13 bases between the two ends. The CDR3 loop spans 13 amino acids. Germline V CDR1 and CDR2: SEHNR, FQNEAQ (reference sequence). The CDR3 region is CASRPGGPDTQYF. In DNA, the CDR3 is TGTGCCAGCAGGCCCGGGGGCCCCGATACGCAGTATTTT.

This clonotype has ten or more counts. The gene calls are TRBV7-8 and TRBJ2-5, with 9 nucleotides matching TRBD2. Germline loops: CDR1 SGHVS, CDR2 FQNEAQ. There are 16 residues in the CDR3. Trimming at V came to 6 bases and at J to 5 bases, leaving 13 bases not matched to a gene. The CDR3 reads CASSPRRSGRVETQYF. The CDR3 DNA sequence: TGTGCCAGCAGTCCCCGGCGTAGCGGGAGAGTGGAGACCCAGTACTTC.

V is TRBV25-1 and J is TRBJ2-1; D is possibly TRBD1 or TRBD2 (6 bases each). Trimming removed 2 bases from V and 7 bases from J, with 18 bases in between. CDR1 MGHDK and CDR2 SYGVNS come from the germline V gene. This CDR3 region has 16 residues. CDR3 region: CASSEGGLDGVNEQFF. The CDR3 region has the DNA TGTGCCAGCAGTGAAGGGGGGCTAGACGGGGTGAATGAGCAGTTCTTC.

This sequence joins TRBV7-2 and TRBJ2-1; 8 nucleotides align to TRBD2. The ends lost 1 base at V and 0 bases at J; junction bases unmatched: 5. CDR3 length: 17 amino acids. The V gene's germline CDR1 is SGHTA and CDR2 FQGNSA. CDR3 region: CASSLGSSGFSYNEQFF. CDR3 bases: TGTGCCAGCAGCTTAGGATCTAGCGGGTTCTCCTACAATGAGCAGTTCTTC.

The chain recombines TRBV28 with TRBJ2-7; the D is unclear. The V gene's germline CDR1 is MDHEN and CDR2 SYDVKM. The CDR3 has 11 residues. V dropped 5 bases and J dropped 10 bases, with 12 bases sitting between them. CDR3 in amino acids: CASSLRSSQYF. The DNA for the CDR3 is TGTGCCAGCAGTCTCCGATCGAGTCAGTACTTC.

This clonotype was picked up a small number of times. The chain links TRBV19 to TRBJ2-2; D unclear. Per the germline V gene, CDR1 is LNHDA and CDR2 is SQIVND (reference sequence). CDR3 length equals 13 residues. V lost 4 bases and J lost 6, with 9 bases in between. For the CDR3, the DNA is TGTGCCAGTAGTAGAACCTTCGCCGGGGAGCTGTTTTTT. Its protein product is CASSRTFAGELFF.

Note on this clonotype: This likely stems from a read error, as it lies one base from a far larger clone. CDR3 bases: TGTGCCAGCTCCGGGCAGGGGAATCCACCCCTCCACTTT. Its translation: CASSGQGNPPLHF. The J gene is TRBJ1-6, the V gene TRBV6-9; a weak D match, TRBD1 (6 bases). Looked up from germline, CDR1 is MNHGY and CDR2 is SVAAGI. The CDR3 covers 13 residues. Trimming took 8 bases from V and 11 from J, leaving 16 bases between them.